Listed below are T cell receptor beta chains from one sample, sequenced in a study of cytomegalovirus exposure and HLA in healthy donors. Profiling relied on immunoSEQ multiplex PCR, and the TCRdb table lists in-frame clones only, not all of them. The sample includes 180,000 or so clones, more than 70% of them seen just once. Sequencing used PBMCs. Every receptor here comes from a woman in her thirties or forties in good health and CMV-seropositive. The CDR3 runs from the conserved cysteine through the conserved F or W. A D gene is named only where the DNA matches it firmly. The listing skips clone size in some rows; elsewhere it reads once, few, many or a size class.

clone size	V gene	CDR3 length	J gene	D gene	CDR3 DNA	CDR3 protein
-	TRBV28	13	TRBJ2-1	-	TGTGCCAGCAGTTACCCCGGAGGGAATGAGCAGTTCTTC	CASSYPGGNEQFF
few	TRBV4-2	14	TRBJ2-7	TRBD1	TGTGCCAGCAGCCTTGCCGGGACAGGCTCCGAGCAGTACTTC	CASSLAGTGSEQYF
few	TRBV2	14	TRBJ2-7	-	TGTGCCAGCAGTGAAGCAGGGGGACCCTACGAGCAGTACTTC	CASSEAGGPYEQYF
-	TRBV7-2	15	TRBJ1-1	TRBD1	TGTGCCAGCAGCTCGGGACAGGGGGCGAATACTGAAGCTTTCTTT	CASSSGQGANTEAFF
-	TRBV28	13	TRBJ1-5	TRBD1	TGTGCCATCGGACAGGGTGGCAATCAGCCCCAGCATTTT	CAIGQGGNQPQHF
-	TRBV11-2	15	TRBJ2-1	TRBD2	TGTGCCAGCAGCGCTAGCGGGAGGGCGAGAAATGAGCAGTTCTTC	CASSASGRARNEQFF
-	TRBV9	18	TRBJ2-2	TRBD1	TGTGCCAGCAGCGTGATACAAGGGGGCCCGTTAAACACCGGGGAGCTGTTTTTT	CASSVIQGGPLNTGELFF
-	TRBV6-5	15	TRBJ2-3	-	TGTGCCAGCAGTTACTCGCGACAGGACACAGATACGCAGTATTTT	CASSYSRQDTDTQYF
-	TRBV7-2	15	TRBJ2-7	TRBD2	TGTGCCAGCAGCACCCGCGCGGGAGTAATGAGCGAGCAGTACTTC	CASSTRAGVMSEQYF
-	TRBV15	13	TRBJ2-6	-	TGTGCCACCAGCAGAGATCAAGGAGGGTTTCTGACTTTC	CATSRDQGGFLTF
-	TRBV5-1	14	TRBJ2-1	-	TGCGCCAGCAGCTTGCAACCGGGAGTGGATGAGCAGTTCTTC	CASSLQPGVDEQFF
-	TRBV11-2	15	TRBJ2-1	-	TGTGCCAGCAGCTTAGGGGCAGCCTCCTACAATGAGCAGTTCTTC	CASSLGAASYNEQFF
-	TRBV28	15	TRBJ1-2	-	TGTGCCAGCAGTTTTCGGGGATTCATTAACTATGGCTACACCTTC	CASSFRGFINYGYTF
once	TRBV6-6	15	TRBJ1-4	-	TGTGCCAGCAGTTACTCGCCCCAGGGGAGCGAAAAACTGTTTTTT	CASSYSPQGSEKLFF
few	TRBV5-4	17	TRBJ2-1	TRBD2	TGTGCCAGCAGCTTGTCACTTGCGGGAGGTATCGGTGGTGAGCAGTTCTTC	CASSLSLAGGIGGEQFF
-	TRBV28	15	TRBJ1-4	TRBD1	TGTGCCAGCAGTTTATTGGCAGGGGGACACGAAAAACTGTTTTTT	CASSLLAGGHEKLFF
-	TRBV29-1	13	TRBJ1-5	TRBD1	TGCAGCGTTGAGACAGGGTTTAATCAGCCCCAGCATTTT	CSVETGFNQPQHF
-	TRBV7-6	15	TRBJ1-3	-	TGTGCCAGCAGCCCCTATTCCGAGGTGGGAAACACCATATATTTT	CASSPYSEVGNTIYF
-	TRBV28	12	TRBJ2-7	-	TGTGCCAGCAGTTTAAGGCAGCGCGAGCAGTACTTC	CASSLRQREQYF
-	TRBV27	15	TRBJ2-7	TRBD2	TGTGCCAGCGGAACAGAACTAGCGAGACACTACGAGCAGTACTTC	CASGTELARHYEQYF